A single sample is the source of the 14 T cell receptor beta chains below, sequenced in a study of cytomegalovirus exposure and HLA in healthy donors. Primers for the PCR totalled 60 Vbeta and 13 Jbeta. Libraries were prepared by immunoSEQ multiplex PCR; TCRdb keeps only in-frame clonotypes and omits some of them. The sample holds fewer than 80,000 clones; about 81% are singletons and the top ten take 5% to 6.5%. The sample comprised PBMCs. The origin of the receptors is a woman aged 25 to 39 in good health and CMV-seronegative.

The chain links TRBV11-2 to TRBJ2-1; 7 bases agree with TRBD2. The length of the CDR3 is 14 residues. Germline CDR1 reads SGHAT; CDR2 reads FQNNGV. The CDR3 loop reads CASAVGTINNEQFF. DNA of the CDR3: TGTGCTTCCGCAGTAGGGACTATTAACAATGAGCAGTTCTTC.

This chain joins TRBV5-6 and TRBJ1-2; D perhaps matches TRBD1 (5 bases). The CDR3 sequence is 12 residues long. Trimming left V 4 bases short and J 6 bases short, with 10 bases between. Per the germline V gene, CDR1 is SGHDT and CDR2 is YYEEEE. CDR3 loop: CASSDKGHGYTF. CDR3 nucleotides: TGTGCCAGCAGCGACAAGGGGCATGGCTACACCTTC.

The V and J genes are TRBV28 and TRBJ1-2; D is possibly TRBD1 (6 bases). This CDR3 comprises 14 residues. Germline V gene lookup returns CDR1 MDHEN and CDR2 SYDVKM. V dropped 1 base and J dropped 5 bases, with 11 bases sitting between them. The CDR3 here is CASSLLGARYGYTF. CDR3 DNA sequence: TGTGCCAGCAGTTTATTGGGGGCTCGGTATGGCTACACCTTC.

The chain employs TRBV5-5 and TRBJ1-2, with a weak D call TRBD1 (5 bases). CDR1 and CDR2 from the germline V gene are SGHKS and YYEKEE (reference sequence). Trimming removed 5 bases from V and 0 bases from J, with 14 bases in between. The CDR3 loop spans 15 amino acids. This CDR3 is CASSTTGVTNYGYTF. The CDR3 nucleotides are TGTGCCAGCAGTACTACAGGCGTCACTAACTATGGCTACACCTTC.

The chain links TRBV2 to TRBJ2-7, with 7 nucleotides matching TRBD2. This CDR3 spans 15 amino acids. In germline, CDR1 is SNHLY, CDR2 FYNNEI. Trimming removed 2 bases from V and 7 bases from J; junction bases left unmatched: 11. DNA of the CDR3: TGTGCCAGCAGTGAAAATAGCGGGCCCGTGGGAGAGCAGTACTTC. It is translated as CASSENSGPVGEQYF. The variable domain in full, completed from reference TRBV2 and TRBJ2-7, reads EPEVTQTPSHQVTQMGQEVILRCVPISNHLYFYWYRQILGQKVEFLVSFYNNEISEKSEIFDDQFSVERPDGSNFTLKIRSTKLEDSAMYFCASSENSGPVGEQYFGPGTRLTVT.

The rearrangement uses TRBV7-2 and TRBJ2-5, with a tentative D call TRBD1 (5 bases). CDR3 size: 13 residues. V was clipped by 1 base and J by 5 bases, with 8 bases between them. Germline values: CDR1 SGHTA, CDR2 FQGNSA. This chain's CDR3 is CASSLGAGETQYF. The CDR3 region has the DNA TGTGCCAGCAGCTTAGGAGCAGGGGAGACCCAGTACTTC.

The rearrangement links TRBV18 to TRBJ2-1; TRBD2 might be the D (5 bases). Trimming removed 1 base from V and 5 bases from J, with 12 bases in between. Germline V CDR1 and CDR2: KGHSH, LQKENI. The CDR3 sequence is 15 residues long. This chain's CDR3 is CASSPQRIGNNEQFF. Here the CDR3 DNA reads TGTGCCAGCTCACCACAGCGAATCGGGAACAATGAGCAGTTCTTC. Filled out from reference TRBV18 and TRBJ2-1, the complete variable domain reads NAGVMQNPRHLVRRRGQEARLRCSPMKGHSHVYWYRQLPEEGLKFMVYLQKENIIDESGMPKERFSAEFPKEGPSILRIQQVVRGDSAAYFCASSPQRIGNNEQFFGPGTRLTVL.

This clone was observed a few times. The rearrangement uses TRBV11-1 and TRBJ2-5; TRBD1 aligns across 9 bases. In germline, CDR1 is SGHAT, CDR2 FQDESV (reference sequence). V was pared by 5 bases and J by 3 bases, with 4 bases of the junction left unmatched. The CDR3 has 14 residues. The CDR3 is CASSPWTGEETQYF. In nucleotides, the CDR3 is TGTGCCAGCAGCCCTTGGACAGGGGAAGAGACCCAGTACTTC.

This rearrangement joins TRBV9 to TRBJ1-4; D is unclear. Germline CDR1 is SGDLS and CDR2 is YYNGEE. CDR3 size: 14 residues. The V end lost 0 bases, the J end lost 8 bases, and 11 bases lay between the germline ends. CDR3 residues: CASSVGGGVEKLFF. CDR3 DNA sequence: TGTGCCAGCAGCGTAGGGGGAGGAGTAGAAAAACTGTTTTTT.

This sequence joins TRBV7-6 and TRBJ1-5; TRBD1 matches 7 bases. Germline V gives CDR1 SGHVS, CDR2 FNYEAQ. J was trimmed by 3 bases and V by 2 bases; bases with no gene match: 7. This CDR3 spans 16 amino acids. CDR3: CASSLLGGQINQPQHF. Written as DNA, the CDR3 is TGTGCCAGCAGCTTATTAGGGGGACAGATCAATCAGCCCCAGCATTTT. Based on the CDR3 plus reference TRBV7-6 and TRBJ1-5, the full variable domain is GAGVSQSPRYKVTKRGQDVALRCDPISGHVSLYWYRQALGQGPEFLTYFNYEAQQDKSGLPNDRFSAERPEGSISTLTIQRTEQRDSAMYRCASSLLGGQINQPQHFGDGTRLSIL.

The chain recombines TRBV28 with TRBJ1-5; a possible D gene is TRBD1 (5 bases). CDR1 is MDHEN, CDR2 SYDVKM, per germline. CDR3 length: 17 residues. The V and J ends lost 3 bases and 1 base respectively, with 16 bases between them. CDR3 sequence (DNA): TGTGCCAGCAGTTTGGGCGCGGGGCTTGGAAGCAATCAGCCCCAGCATTTT. This encodes CASSLGAGLGSNQPQHF.

This chain uses TRBV7-9 with TRBJ2-7, with 7 positions matching TRBD1. With 5 bases clipped from V and 3 bases from J, the junction kept 13 bases outside the gene matches. This CDR3 spans 16 amino acids. Germline assignment: CDR1 SEHNR and CDR2 FQNEAQ (reference sequence). The CDR3 reads CASSEGTDWRIYEQYF. In DNA, the CDR3 is TGTGCCAGCAGCGAAGGGACAGACTGGCGAATCTACGAGCAGTACTTC.

On this clone: One end of the junction is discordant with germline, which a read error may explain. CDR3 DNA sequence: TGTGCTAGCAAAAGGGGGTTTTCATCTGGAAACACCATATATTTT. Translated, it gives CASKRGFSSGNTIYF. The V gene is TRBV5-6, the J gene TRBJ1-3; weak D call: TRBD1 (6 bases). The CDR3 is 15 amino acids. Germline V gene lookup returns CDR1 SGHDT and CDR2 YYEEEE.

This clone has more than one count but fewer than ten. The chain couples TRBV7-9 to TRBJ2-1; TRBD2 agrees at 7 bases. The germline V gene has CDR1 SEHNR and CDR2 FQNEAQ (reference sequence). The CDR3 loop spans 15 amino acids. Trimming cost V 5 bases and J 10 bases; bases outside gene matches: 14. The CDR3 coding sequence is TGTGCCAGCAGCCAAGGCCCCAGCGGGAAAAGGGAGCAGTTCTTC. Translated: CASSQGPSGKREQFF.